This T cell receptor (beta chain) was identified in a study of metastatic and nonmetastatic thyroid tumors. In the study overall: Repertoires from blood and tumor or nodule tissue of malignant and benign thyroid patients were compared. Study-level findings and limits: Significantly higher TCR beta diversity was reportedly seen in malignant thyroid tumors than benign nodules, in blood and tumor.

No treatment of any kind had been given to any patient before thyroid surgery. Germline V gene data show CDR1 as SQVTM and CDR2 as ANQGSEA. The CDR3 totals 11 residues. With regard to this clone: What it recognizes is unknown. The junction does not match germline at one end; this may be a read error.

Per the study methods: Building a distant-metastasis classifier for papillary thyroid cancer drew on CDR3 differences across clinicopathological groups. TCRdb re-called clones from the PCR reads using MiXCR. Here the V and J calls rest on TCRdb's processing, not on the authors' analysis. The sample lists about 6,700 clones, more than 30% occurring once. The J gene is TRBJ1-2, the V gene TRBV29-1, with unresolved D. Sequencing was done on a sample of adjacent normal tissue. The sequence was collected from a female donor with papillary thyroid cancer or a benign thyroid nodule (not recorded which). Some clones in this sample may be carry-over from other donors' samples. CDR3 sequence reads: CIAGVTYGHTF. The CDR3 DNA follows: TGCATCGCCGGGGTAACCTATGGCCACACCTTC.